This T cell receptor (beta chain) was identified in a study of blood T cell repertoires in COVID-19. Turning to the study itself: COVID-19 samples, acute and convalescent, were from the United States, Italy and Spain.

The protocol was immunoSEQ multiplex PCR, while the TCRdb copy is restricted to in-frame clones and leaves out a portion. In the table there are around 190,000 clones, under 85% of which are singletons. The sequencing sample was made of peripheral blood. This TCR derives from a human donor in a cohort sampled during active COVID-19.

The CDR3 here is CATRPGPRGENTEAFF. CDR3 DNA sequence: TGTGCCACCCGACCCGGGCCGCGGGGAGAGAACACTGAAGCTTTCTTT. The V call is TRBV10-3, the J call TRBJ1-1; D uncertain. Germline CDR1 reads ENHRY; CDR2 reads SYGVKD. This CDR3 contains 16 residues. Trimming left V 10 bases short and J 1 base short, with 22 bases between.